The 10 T cell receptor beta chains below all came from one sample that was sequenced in a study of lymphopenia after photon versus proton radiotherapy. Clones were read by immunoSEQ multiplex PCR, and TCRdb kept only the in-frame ones, dropping some. Here the sample spans about 58,000 clones, roughly 80% being singletons. The input for sequencing was peripheral blood, taken from a patient treated with proton-based radiotherapy. These receptors all stem from a man in his 60s with pancreatic cancer.

The V and J genes are TRBV6-6 and TRBJ2-7; D is uncertain. CDR3 length: 15 amino acids. The germline V gene has CDR1 MNHNY and CDR2 SVGAGI (reference sequence). V lost 0 bases, J lost 4 bases, and 13 bases lay in between. The CDR3 sequence: CASSYSPSYLYEQYF. For the CDR3, the DNA is TGTGCCAGCAGTTACTCTCCCTCCTATCTATACGAGCAGTACTTC.

V usage is TRBV5-1 and J usage is TRBJ2-3, with unresolved D. V was trimmed by 7 bases and J by 2 bases, leaving 14 bases between them. Germline V lookup: CDR1 SGHRS, CDR2 YFSETQ. CDR3 length: 14 amino acids. In DNA, the CDR3 is TGCGCCAGCCAAATGGATCCCGCCACAGATACGCAGTATTTT. It is translated as CASQMDPATDTQYF.

The gene calls are TRBV10-3 and TRBJ2-7; D remains ambiguous. Looked up from germline, CDR1 is ENHRY and CDR2 is SYGVKD. Trimming took off 2 bases at V and 4 bases at J, with 9 bases between the two ends. The CDR3 has 13 amino acids. DNA of the CDR3: TGTGCCATCAGTGAGGGTCTGCTTTACGAGCAGTACTTC. It yields the protein CAISEGLLYEQYF.

For this clone: The junction and the germline gene differ at one end; a read error may be behind it. The V call is TRBV14, the J call TRBJ1-1; the D is unclear. The CDR3 covers 15 residues. The germline gives CDR1 SGHDN, CDR2 FVKESK. In DNA form, the CDR3 reads TGTGCCAGCAGCCAAATGGGAAGTGTGAAGACTGAAGCTTTCTTT. Amino acid sequence: CASSQMGSVKTEAFF.

The chain combines TRBV5-4 with TRBJ2-3; D remains ambiguous. The CDR3 runs 12 residues. V dropped 0 bases and J dropped 6 bases, with 5 bases sitting between them. Germline-derived CDR1 and CDR2 are SGHNT and YYREEE (reference sequence). The DNA of the CDR3 is TGTGCCAGCAGCTTGGCCAGGGATACGCAGTATTTT. Its translation: CASSLARDTQYF. The full variable domain, rest sourced from reference TRBV5-4 and TRBJ2-3, is ETGVTQSPTHLIKTRGQQVTLRCSSQSGHNTVSWYQQALGQGPQFIFQYYREEENGRGNFPPRFSGLQFPNYSSELNVNALELDDSALYLCASSLARDTQYFGPGTRLTVL.

This chain uses TRBV11-1 with TRBJ2-5; D is unclear. The CDR3 runs 16 residues. Trimming removed 4 bases at V and 0 bases at J, with 15 bases between. Germline loops: CDR1 SGHAT, CDR2 FQDESV (reference sequence). The DNA of the CDR3 is TGTGCCAGCAGCTCTACCATCCGACTTCACCAAGAGACCCAGTACTTC. Its translation is CASSSTIRLHQETQYF. Supplemented by reference TRBV11-1 and TRBJ2-5, the full variable domain reads EAEVAQSPRYKITEKSQAVAFWCDPISGHATLYWYRQILGQGPELLVQFQDESVVDDSQLPKDRFSAERLKGVDSTLKIQPAELGDSAMYLCASSSTIRLHQETQYFGPGTRLLVL.

The chain uses TRBV5-1 and TRBJ2-1; tentatively, D is TRBD2 (5 bases). The CDR3 has 11 amino acids. The germline V and J ends were trimmed by 5 bases and 14 bases, with 14 bases remaining between them. CDR1 and CDR2 (germline): SGHRS, YFSETQ. In DNA form, the CDR3 reads TGCGCCAGCAGGTTCGGCGGGCGGGAGTTCTTC. It translates to CASRFGGREFF.

V is TRBV7-9 and J is TRBJ1-2, with unresolved D. Germline V CDR1 and CDR2: SEHNR, FQNEAQ (reference sequence). V lost 5 bases and J 12 bases, leaving 4 bases between the germline ends. This CDR3 is built from 8 residues. The CDR3 DNA reads TGTGCCAGCAGCCCCGACACCTTC. It codes for CASSPDTF.

V usage is TRBV28 and J usage is TRBJ2-3; D remains ambiguous. V was clipped by 8 bases and J by 0 bases, with 6 bases between them. CDR1 MDHEN and CDR2 SYDVKM come from the germline V gene. The CDR3 has 12 amino acids. This CDR3 reads CASAISTDTQYF. The CDR3 DNA is TGTGCCAGCGCGATTAGCACAGATACGCAGTATTTT.

The chain employs TRBV19 and TRBJ2-6, with no clear D. Germline V gives CDR1 LNHDA, CDR2 SQIVND (reference sequence). Trimming took 6 bases from V and 6 from J, leaving 12 bases between them. The CDR3 consists of 14 residues. This CDR3 reads CASSLDSSANVLTF. Written as DNA, the CDR3 is TGTGCCAGTAGCCTAGATAGTTCGGCCAACGTCCTGACTTTC.